A selection of T cell receptor beta chains follows, all from one sample in a study of CD4 and CD8 cells across lung adenocarcinoma regions. TCRdb itself ran the PCR reads through MiXCR, one entry per CDR3 protein. The data contain roughly 6,500 distinct CDR3 sequences, about 48% of them seen just once; the ten biggest clones take up about a fifth. Sequenced sample: CD8+ T cells from the center of a lung tumor. The receptor source for this set is a female donor with lung adenocarcinoma. The CD4 and CD8 labels of this study may be unreliable. The CDR3 runs from the conserved cysteine through the conserved F or W. A D gene is named only where the DNA matches it firmly. Clone size appears in some rows only: once, few, many, or a class for an expanded clone.

cdr3_nt cdr3_aa j_call clone_size v_call d_call
TGTGCCAGCAGCCCCGGGGGACTACGCTCCCCTTCTCTCATGAACACTGAAGCTTTCTTT CASSPGGLRSPSLMNTEAFF TRBJ1-1 - TRBV27 -
TGTGCCAGCAGTATCGCCGAACAGGGGAATGGTGGCTACACCTTC CASSIAEQGNGGYTF TRBJ1-2 - TRBV12-3/TRBV12-4 TRBD1
TGTGCCAGCAGTGTAGCGGGAGGCCAAGAGACCCAGTACTTC CASSVAGGQETQYF TRBJ2-5 - TRBV12-3/TRBV12-4 TRBD2
TGTGCCAGCAGGTCGGGACAGGGGGTCGAGCAGTACTTC CASRSGQGVEQYF TRBJ2-7 once TRBV12-3/TRBV12-4 TRBD1
TGTGCCAGCACCGCTGCCGGGACGGGGCTGAGGGGGAAAAATACTCAGTACTTT CASTAAGTGLRGKNTQYF TRBJ2-4 - TRBV6-1 -
TGTGCCAGCAGCTCCTCAGGGCTCGCGAACACCGGGGAGCTGTTTTTT CASSSSGLANTGELFF TRBJ2-2 - TRBV7-2 -
TGCGCCAGCAGCCCCCCAAATTCCAAAGAGACCCAGTACTTC CASSPPNSKETQYF TRBJ2-5 - TRBV5-1 -
TGCGCCAGCAGCCCCAAGGCTCGCCAGGGGGCGCGAGGGGTGGGGGAGCTGTTTTTT CASSPKARQGARGVGELFF TRBJ2-2 - TRBV4-1 TRBD1
TGTGCCAGCAGTATTGGGGGACTAGCGGGAAGGGAGACCCAGTACTTC CASSIGGLAGRETQYF TRBJ2-5 large TRBV6-6 TRBD2
TGTGCCAGCAGCCCTACCACAGATACGCAGTATTTT CASSPTTDTQYF TRBJ2-3 medium-sized TRBV6-1 -
TGTGCCAGCAGTCCCGCTAGTGGAAACACCATATATTTT CASSPASGNTIYF TRBJ1-3 many TRBV6-1 -